This is a list of T cell receptor beta chains from one sample in a study of T cell responses to AZD1222 COVID-19 vaccine. Produced via immunoSEQ multiplex PCR; TCRdb's table is partial and in-frame only. Counted here are some 97,000 clones, about 88% occurring once; the ten biggest clones make up approximately 16%. The specimen comprised peripheral blood, sampled on day 0 of AZD1222 vaccination. All receptors come from an adult in good health. The CDR3 runs from the conserved cysteine through the conserved F or W. A D gene is named only where the DNA matches it firmly. The size field is filled for only some rows; it gives once, few, many or a size class.

CDR3nt | CDR3aa | j_gene | abundance | v_gene | d_gene
TGCGCCAGCAGCCCCGGGACAGCGTTCGCGAACACCGGGGAGCTGTTTTTT | CASSPGTAFANTGELFF | TRBJ2-2 | . | TRBV5-1 | TRBD1
TGCGCCAGCAGACCTCCGGGACTAGGGAACACCGGGGAGCTGTTTTTT | CASRPPGLGNTGELFF | TRBJ2-2 | . | TRBV5-1 | TRBD2
TGTGCCAGCAGTTACTTGGGGGGGAACACTGAAGCTTTCTTT | CASSYLGGNTEAFF | TRBJ1-1 | . | TRBV6-5 | .
TGTGCCAGCAAGAGCCAGCCCCAGCATTTT | CASKSQPQHF | TRBJ1-5 | . | TRBV19 | .
TGTGCCAGCAGTTACACAGGGCTAAATGGTGAAGCTTTCTTT | CASSYTGLNGEAFF | TRBJ1-1 | . | TRBV6-5 | .
TGTGCCACCTCGGCAATGTACTCTGGAAACACCATATATTTT | CATSAMYSGNTIYF | TRBJ1-3 | few | TRBV19 | .
TGTGCCAGCAGCACCCAAGACAGGGGGAGGGATGGCTACACCTTC | CASSTQDRGRDGYTF | TRBJ1-2 | . | TRBV9 | TRBD1
TGCAGCATACGACAGGGGGCTAGCACAGATACGCAGTATTTT | CSIRQGASTDTQYF | TRBJ2-3 | . | TRBV29-1 | TRBD1
TGTGCCAGCAGCTATGGACAGGTCTTCACCGGGGAGCTGTTTTTT | CASSYGQVFTGELFF | TRBJ2-2 | . | TRBV11-2 | TRBD1
TGTGCCAGCAGTTTATCCGTGTACAGGGAGAACACTGAAGCTTTCTTT | CASSLSVYRENTEAFF | TRBJ1-1 | . | TRBV27 | .
TGTGCCACCAGTGATTCGACTAGCGCATCGAACACCGGGGAGCTGTTTTTT | CATSDSTSASNTGELFF | TRBJ2-2 | few | TRBV24-1 | TRBD2
TGCGCCAAAAGGGGGGATGGAAATTCACCCCTCCACTTT | CAKRGDGNSPLHF | TRBJ1-6 | . | TRBV5-1 | .
TGTGCCAGCAGTTTTCAGGGACAGAGCATCTCTGGAAACACCATATATTTT | CASSFQGQSISGNTIYF | TRBJ1-3 | . | TRBV28 | TRBD1
TGCGCCAGCAGCTTGGTAGGTCCCGGGACAGGGACCGAGCAGTACTTC | CASSLVGPGTGTEQYF | TRBJ2-7 | . | TRBV5-1 | TRBD1
TGTGCCAGCAGCCGTTCAGGGGAAACCGGGGAGCTGTTTTTT | CASSRSGETGELFF | TRBJ2-2 | . | TRBV7-3 | .
TGTGCCAGCAGCACCTCGCCCATAGGGGTTGAATTTGGAAACACCATATATTTT | CASSTSPIGVEFGNTIYF | TRBJ1-3 | . | TRBV7-9 | .
TGCAGTGCTAGTCTTGCGGCCGCTGCTTCGGGCACCATATATTTT | CSASLAAAASGTIYF | TRBJ1-3 | . | TRBV20-1 | .
TGTGCCAGCAGTTCCCAGACAGGGGGTTCCTATGGCTACACCTTC | CASSSQTGGSYGYTF | TRBJ1-2 | once | TRBV28 | TRBD1
TGCAGCGTCACCGGCGCAGGGATGAACACTGAAGCTTTCTTT | CSVTGAGMNTEAFF | TRBJ1-1 | . | TRBV29-1 | .
TGTGCCAGTATCACACGGACAGGGGACTCTGGAAACACCATATATTTT | CASITRTGDSGNTIYF | TRBJ1-3 | . | TRBV19 | TRBD1
TGTGCCAGCAGCCGCGCTCTTAGCGGGACTAGCACAGATACGCAGTATTTT | CASSRALSGTSTDTQYF | TRBJ2-3 | . | TRBV7-2 | TRBD2
TGTGCCAGCAGTTTACCCTCTTCGACAGGGACCCTTGGGGCTTTCTTT | CASSLPSSTGTLGAFF | TRBJ1-1 | . | TRBV28 | TRBD1
TGTGCCAGCAGCTTGAATGGGGGGACCTACTATGGCTACACCTTC | CASSLNGGTYYGYTF | TRBJ1-2 | once | TRBV5-4 | .
TGTGCCAGCTCACCACGGGACACCAGTACCGGGGATACGCAGTATTTT | CASSPRDTSTGDTQYF | TRBJ2-3 | once | TRBV18 | .
TGTGCCAGCAGTTACTCTTGGCGGGGGGGCGGTGAGACCCAGTACTTC | CASSYSWRGGGETQYF | TRBJ2-5 | . | TRBV6-5 | TRBD2
TGTGCCAGTAGTACCGGACAGAATCGACACACCTTC | CASSTGQNRHTF | TRBJ1-2 | . | TRBV19 | .
TGTGCCAGCAGCAGTGGAAGGTACACCTTC | CASSSGRYTF | TRBJ1-2 | . | TRBV5-6 | .
TGTGCCAGCAGTTCCTTTGTCGGGGGAACTGAAGCTTTCTTT | CASSSFVGGTEAFF | TRBJ1-1 | . | TRBV27 | .
TGTGCCAGCAGCCAAATCCCGGGGGGCACACATACGCAGTATTTT | CASSQIPGGTHTQYF | TRBJ2-3 | . | TRBV14 | .
TGTGCCAGCAGAGGCGTTAGGGGCGATTCACCCCTCCACTTT | CASRGVRGDSPLHF | TRBJ1-6 | . | TRBV7-9 | .
TGTGCCAGCAGCCAAGATCCCCTCCCATACGAGCAGTACTTC | CASSQDPLPYEQYF | TRBJ2-7 | once | TRBV3-1/TRBV3-2 | .
TGTGCCAGCTCACCAACGGAAGGGGCTGGCTACACCTTC | CASSPTEGAGYTF | TRBJ1-2 | . | TRBV18 | .